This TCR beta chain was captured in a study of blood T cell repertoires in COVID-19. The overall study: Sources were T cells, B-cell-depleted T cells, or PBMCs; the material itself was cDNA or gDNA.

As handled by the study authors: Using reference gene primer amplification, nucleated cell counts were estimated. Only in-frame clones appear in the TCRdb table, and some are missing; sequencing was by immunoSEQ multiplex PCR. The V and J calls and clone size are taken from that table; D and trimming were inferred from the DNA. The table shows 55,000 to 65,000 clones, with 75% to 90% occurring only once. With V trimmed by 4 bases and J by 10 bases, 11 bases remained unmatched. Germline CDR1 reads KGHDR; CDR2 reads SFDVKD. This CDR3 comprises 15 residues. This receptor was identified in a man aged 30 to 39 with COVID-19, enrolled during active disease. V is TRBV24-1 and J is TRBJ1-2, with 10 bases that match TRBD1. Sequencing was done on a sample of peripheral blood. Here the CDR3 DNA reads TGTGCCACCAGTGACCCCGGGACAGGGGACGAAGCCTACACCTTC. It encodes CATSDPGTGDEAYTF.